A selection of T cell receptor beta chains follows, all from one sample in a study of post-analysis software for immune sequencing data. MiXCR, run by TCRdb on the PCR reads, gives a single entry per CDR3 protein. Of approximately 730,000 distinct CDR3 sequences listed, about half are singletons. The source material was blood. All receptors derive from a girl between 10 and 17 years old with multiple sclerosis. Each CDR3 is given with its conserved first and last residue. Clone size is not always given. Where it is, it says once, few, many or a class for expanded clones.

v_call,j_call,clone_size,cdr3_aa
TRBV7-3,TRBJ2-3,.,CASSLRTSGSDTQYF
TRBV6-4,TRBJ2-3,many,CASSGGTSGTDTQYF
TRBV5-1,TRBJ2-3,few,CASSLVVGTDTQYF
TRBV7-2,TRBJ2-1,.,CASSFGYGNEQFF
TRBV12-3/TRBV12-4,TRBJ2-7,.,CASSPSGIRSYERYF
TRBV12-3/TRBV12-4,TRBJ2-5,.,CASSPGGKETQYF
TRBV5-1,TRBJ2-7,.,CASRPTETLLYEQYF
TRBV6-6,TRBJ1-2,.,CASSLTRDGKIYGYTF
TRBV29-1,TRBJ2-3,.,CSVGEDTQYF
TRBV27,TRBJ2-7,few,CAGSWDRRYEQYF
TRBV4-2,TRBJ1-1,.,CASSPGWDQAFF
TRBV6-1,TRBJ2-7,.,CASSDLPRLADGGYEQYF
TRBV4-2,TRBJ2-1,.,CASSLPEGSIGEQFF
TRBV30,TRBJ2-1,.,CALLAGRLNEQFF
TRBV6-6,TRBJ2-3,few,CASSYLAGQKGTDTQYF
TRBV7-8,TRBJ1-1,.,CASSLLGGDGAFF
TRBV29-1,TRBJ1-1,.,CSAQTSMNTEAFF
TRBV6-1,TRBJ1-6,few,CASTQSSYNSPLHF
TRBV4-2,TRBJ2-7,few,CASSQDPQRIFVGYEQYF
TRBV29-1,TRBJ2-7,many,CSVELGSYEQYF
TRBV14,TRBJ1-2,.,CASSPEHLPGSSSGYTF
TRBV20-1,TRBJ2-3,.,CRAPGQSDTQYF
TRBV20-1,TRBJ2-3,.,CSATPPGAGFGTDTQYF
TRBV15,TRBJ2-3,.,CATSRDRATSTDTQYF
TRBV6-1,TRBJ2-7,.,CASRELAGVSPSYEQYF
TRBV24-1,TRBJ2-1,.,CATSDLTYNEQFF
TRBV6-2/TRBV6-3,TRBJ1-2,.,CASSAGRQGSNYGYTF
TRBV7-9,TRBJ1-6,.,CASSFTNSDSLGSPLHF
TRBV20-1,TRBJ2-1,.,CSATTRGVSYNEQFF
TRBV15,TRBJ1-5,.,CATSRDMYSNQPQHF
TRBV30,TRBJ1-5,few,CAWSPGQLPYQPQHF
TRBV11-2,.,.,CASSLTQRRQETQYF
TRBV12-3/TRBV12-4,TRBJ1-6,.,CASSKRTGRDSPLHF